The 12 T cell receptor beta chains given below trace back to one sample, sequenced in a study of OX40 agonist ivuxolimab in advanced cancers. Assay: immunoSEQ multiplex PCR; the TCRdb copy retains only in-frame clones and omits some. The sample carries 83,000 or so clones, roughly 83% recorded once. Material: CD4+ or CD8+ T cells sorted from blood, obtained in a trial of the OX40 agonist ivuxolimab. The receptors were sampled from an adult with an advanced solid tumor such as melanoma, head and neck, liver or kidney cancer.

This chain joins TRBV5-5 and TRBJ1-1; D possibly corresponds to TRBD1 (5 bases). Trimming pared 2 bases from V and 12 bases from J, leaving 20 bases between. The germline CDR1 and CDR2 sequences are SGHKS and YYEKEE (reference sequence). The CDR3 runs 14 residues. CDR3 nucleotide sequence: TGTGCCAGCAGCTTTTCCAGCAGTCAGGGAGAAACTTTCTTT. Its translation is CASSFSSSQGETFF.

This chain joins TRBV7-2 and TRBJ2-1; 12 bases align to TRBD2. This CDR3 comprises 16 residues. The V and J ends lost 4 bases and 4 bases, in that order; junction bases with no gene match: 5. In germline, CDR1 is SGHTA, CDR2 FQGNSA. CDR3 DNA: TGTGCCAGCAGCTGGGGTACTAGCGGGGGGTACAATGAGCAGTTCTTC. Amino acid sequence: CASSWGTSGGYNEQFF.

The rearrangement joins TRBV7-3 to TRBJ2-1, with TRBD2 matching 9 bases. With 5 bases clipped from V and 9 bases from J, the junction kept 8 bases outside the gene matches. Germline CDR1 SGHTA, CDR2 FQGTGA. This CDR3 has 14 residues. The CDR3 bases are TGTGCCAGCAGCGATAGCGGGAGCAACAGTGAGCAGTTCTTC. It specifies CASSDSGSNSEQFF.

The chain is built from TRBV4-1 and TRBJ1-6; the D gene is possibly TRBD1 (5 bases). This CDR3 is 13 amino acids long. Trimming shortened V by 6 bases and J by 9 bases, and 12 bases separated the two germline ends. Germline loops: CDR1 MGHRA, CDR2 YSYEKL. This chain's CDR3 is CASRRDVSSPLHF. In DNA form, the CDR3 reads TGCGCCAGCAGGCGGGACGTCAGTTCACCCCTCCACTTT.

This clone was observed a single time. The chain recombines TRBV5-5 with TRBJ1-1; possibly TRBD1 for D (5 bases). CDR3 length: 11 amino acids. V lost 4 bases and J 10 bases, leaving 11 bases between the germline ends. Germline CDR1 SGHKS, CDR2 YYEKEE (reference sequence). The chain's CDR3 is CASSEGFRAFF. The CDR3 DNA sequence: TGTGCCAGCAGCGAGGGGTTTCGAGCTTTCTTT.

The CDR3 sequence: CASTQYQETQYF. The CDR3 DNA reads as TGTGCCAGCACACAGTACCAAGAGACCCAGTACTTC. V and J are TRBV2 and TRBJ2-5; unclear D gene. V was trimmed by 7 bases and J by 0 bases, leaving 6 bases between them. The CDR3 contains 12 residues. Looked up from germline, CDR1 is SNHLY and CDR2 is FYNNEI.

For this clone: A read error may produce the germline difference seen at one junction end. The chain recombines TRBV5-4 with TRBJ2-1, with TRBD2 matching 12 bases. In germline, CDR1 is SGHNT, CDR2 YYREEE (reference sequence). This CDR3 has 14 amino acids. CDR3 sequence: CASSLTSGGQLGVF. The CDR3 DNA follows: TGTGCCAGCAGCTTGACTAGCGGGGGGCAATTAGGAGTCTTC.

The rearrangement uses TRBV5-5 and TRBJ2-5, with TRBD1 identical over 9 bases. Trimming took 3 bases from V and 5 from J; bases not matched to a gene: 8. This CDR3 is 15 amino acids long. Germline V CDR1 and CDR2: SGHKS, YYEKEE (reference sequence). The CDR3: CASSSGQGQGETQYF. CDR3 DNA sequence: TGTGCCAGCAGCTCCGGACAGGGGCAGGGGGAGACCCAGTACTTC.

This chain uses TRBV5-1 with TRBJ1-2; no clear D gene. This CDR3 is built from 15 residues. With 4 bases removed from V and 4 bases from J, the gap between germline ends came to 17 bases. Germline V gene lookup returns CDR1 SGHRS and CDR2 YFSETQ. The CDR3 region has the DNA TGCGCCAGCAGCCCCTCGGGCCAGGACGTCTATGGCTACACCTTC. Protein product: CASSPSGQDVYGYTF.

V usage is TRBV9 and J usage is TRBJ1-1; 12 bases are shared with TRBD1. This CDR3 region has 16 residues. V lost 2 bases, J lost 5 bases, and 7 bases stayed unmatched. In germline, CDR1 is SGDLS, CDR2 YYNGEE. The CDR3 DNA reads TGTGCCAGCAGCGTCGGGACAGGGGGCGTTCGGACTGAAGCTTTCTTT. This sequence encodes CASSVGTGGVRTEAFF.

The CDR3 nucleotides are TGTGCCTGGATCTCGACCGGGACTGGCCCTCCGTATTTT. Amino acid sequence: CAWISTGTGPPYF. The chain carries TRBV30 and TRBJ2-3; a weak D match, TRBD2 (6 bases). Per germline, CDR1 GTSNPN and CDR2 SVGIG (reference sequence). There are 13 residues in the CDR3. V lost 4 bases and J lost 14, with 22 bases in between.

This clone was seen only a few times. The chain uses TRBV19 and TRBJ1-3; no firm D call. The germline V gene has CDR1 LNHDA and CDR2 SQIVND (reference sequence). Trimming took off 8 bases at V and 8 bases at J, with 10 bases between the two ends. The CDR3 is made up of 11 amino acids. CDR3 nucleotide sequence: TGTGCCAGTGGATGGACCGACACCATATATTTT. The encoded protein is CASGWTDTIYF.